Listed below are T cell receptor beta chains from one sample, sequenced in a study of beta chain features in type 1 diabetes. Repertoires were generated with immunoSEQ multiplex PCR, while TCRdb's copy carries only in-frame clones and drops some. The sample records about 150,000 clones, 8.5% to 14% being singletons. Sequenced sample: central memory CD4+ T cells from blood. These receptors all stem from a man aged 18 to 30 in good health. Each CDR3 is given with its conserved first and last residue. D genes are given only for firm matches. Not all rows give a size; the values are once, few, many and, for expanded clones, a class.

d_gene,j_gene,abundance,len,v_gene,CDR3nt,CDR3aa
TRBD2,TRBJ2-7,once,14,TRBV7-2,TGTGCCAGCAGCTTAAATTTGGCCGGGAGGGAGCAGTACTTC,CASSLNLAGREQYF
-,TRBJ2-6,-,19,TRBV4-3,TGCGCCAGCAGCCAAGATTTGGGGGGAAGGATCTCTGGGGCCAACGTCCTGACTTTC,CASSQDLGGRISGANVLTF
TRBD2,TRBJ2-5,few,15,TRBV4-1,TGCGCCAGCAGCTTTCTGGGGGGGAAGCAAGAGACCCAGTACTTC,CASSFLGGKQETQYF
-,TRBJ1-2,-,11,TRBV2,TGTGCCAGCAGTGAGGAAAAGGCAGGGGACTTC,CASSEEKAGDF
TRBD1,TRBJ1-1,-,14,TRBV5-1,TGCGCCAGCAGCGGGCAGGGGGCGGAGACTGAAGCTTTCTTT,CASSGQGAETEAFF
-,TRBJ2-3,-,14,TRBV5-4,TGTGCCAGCAGCTTGTCGGCAGGTGGCGATACGCAGTATTTT,CASSLSAGGDTQYF
-,TRBJ1-2,-,15,TRBV7-2,TGTGCCAGCAGCTTAGCGATGGGAGGGGTTAGAGGCTACACCTTC,CASSLAMGGVRGYTF
-,TRBJ2-5,few,14,TRBV11-2,TGTGCCAGCAGTTCAGGGGGAGGACAAGAGACCCAGTACTTC,CASSSGGGQETQYF
TRBD1,TRBJ1-2,-,13,TRBV2,TGTGCCAGCACTCAACAGGGGGCCTTGAGCTACACCTTC,CASTQQGALSYTF
-,TRBJ1-1,-,14,TRBV5-4,TGTGCCAGCTCCCCGGAGGGGCGTCACACTGAAGCTTTCTTT,CASSPEGRHTEAFF
-,TRBJ1-2,-,11,TRBV20-1,TGCAGTGCTACCGGGGCCTATGGCTACACCTTC,CSATGAYGYTF
-,TRBJ1-2,few,13,TRBV29-1,TGCAGCGTCGCCGGACCCTCTAGGGATGGCTACACCTTC,CSVAGPSRDGYTF
TRBD1,TRBJ2-3,few,13,TRBV7-2,TGTGCCAGCAGCCCACAGGGGCCGGATACGCAGTATTTT,CASSPQGPDTQYF
TRBD1,TRBJ1-6,-,19,TRBV7-7,TGTGCTAGCAGCTCATACAGGGGAAGCTTTAGCTCCTATAATTCACCCCTCCACTTT,CASSSYRGSFSSYNSPLHF
-,TRBJ2-5,-,14,TRBV9,TGTGCCAGCAGCGTAGGGGGGGTCAGCGAGACCCAGTACTTC,CASSVGGVSETQYF
TRBD1,TRBJ2-2,few,13,TRBV29-1,TGCAGCGTTGCATACAGGGGGCTGGGGGAGCTGTTTTTT,CSVAYRGLGELFF
-,TRBJ1-5,-,15,TRBV7-9,TGTGCCAGCAGCTTAGCACGGCAGGGGAATCAGCCCCAGCATTTT,CASSLARQGNQPQHF
-,TRBJ2-7,-,14,TRBV27,TGTGCCAGCAGTTTAATCGGCCGATCCTACGAGCAGTACTTC,CASSLIGRSYEQYF
TRBD1,TRBJ2-7,once,16,TRBV5-1,TGCGCCAGCTCCGCTTCGACAGGGGTCCGCTCCTACGAGCAGTACTTC,CASSASTGVRSYEQYF
-,TRBJ2-7,few,13,TRBV14,TGTGCCAGCAGCGTGCGGGACAACTACGAGCAGTACTTC,CASSVRDNYEQYF
-,TRBJ1-4,-,17,TRBV9,TGTGCCAGCAGCGTATCGAACTCAGGGCGGATTAATGAAAAACTGTTTTTT,CASSVSNSGRINEKLFF
TRBD1,TRBJ2-7,-,16,TRBV5-1,TGCGCCAGCAGCCTAAGACAACCGGGACAGGGCTACGAGCAGTACTTC,CASSLRQPGQGYEQYF
-,TRBJ2-7,few,14,TRBV5-7,TGTGCCAGCAGCACCCCGACAGGTTTGGACGAGCAGTACTTC,CASSTPTGLDEQYF
-,TRBJ2-5,few,12,TRBV7-2,TGTGCCAGCAGTTCTAGCAGGAGCTCCCAGTACTTC,CASSSSRSSQYF
-,TRBJ1-5,few,14,TRBV15,TGTGCCACCAGCAGAGGTGGACTTAATCAGCCCCAGCATTTT,CATSRGGLNQPQHF